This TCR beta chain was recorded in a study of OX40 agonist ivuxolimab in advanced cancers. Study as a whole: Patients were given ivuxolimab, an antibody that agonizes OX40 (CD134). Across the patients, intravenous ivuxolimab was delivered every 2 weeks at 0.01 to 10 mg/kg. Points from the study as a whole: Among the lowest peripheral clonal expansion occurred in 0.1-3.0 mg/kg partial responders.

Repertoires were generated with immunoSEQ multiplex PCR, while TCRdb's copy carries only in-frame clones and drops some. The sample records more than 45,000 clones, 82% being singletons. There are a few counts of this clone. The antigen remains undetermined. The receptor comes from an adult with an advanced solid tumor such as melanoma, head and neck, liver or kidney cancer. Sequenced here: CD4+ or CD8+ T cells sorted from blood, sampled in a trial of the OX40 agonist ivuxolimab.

For the CDR3, the DNA is TGTGCCAGCAGTGATGGAGCGGGAGTCCGGGAGACCCAGTACTTC. Translating gives CASSDGAGVRETQYF. This rearrangement joins TRBV25-1 to TRBJ2-5; 8 bases line up with TRBD2. The CDR3 consists of 15 residues. Germline-derived CDR1 and CDR2 are MGHDK and SYGVNS. Trimming removed 3 bases from V and 5 bases from J; junction bases left unmatched: 8. The full variable domain, its missing parts supplied by reference TRBV25-1 and TRBJ2-5, is EADIYQTPRYLVIGTGKKITLECSQTMGHDKMYWYQQDPGMELHLIHYSYGVNSTEKGDLSSESTVSRIRTEHFPLTLESARPSHTSQYLCASSDGAGVRETQYFGPGTRLLVL.